These 14 T cell receptor beta chains originate from one sample sequenced in a study of brain metastases from non-small cell lung cancer. The data were produced by immunoSEQ multiplex PCR, yet TCRdb's version contains in-frame clones alone and is incomplete. Counted here are approximately 2,500 clones, approximately 80% occurring once; the ten biggest clones make up 39%. The specimen sequenced was tissue from a brain metastasis. The source is a donor at least 40 years old with non-small cell lung cancer.

As for this clone: One junction end does not reproduce the germline sequence, and a read error may be involved. The chain uses TRBV9 and TRBJ1-4; D perhaps matches TRBD1 (6 bases). The CDR3 length is 15 residues. The germline CDR1 and CDR2 sequences are SGDLS and YYNGEE. The DNA of the CDR3 is TGTGCCAACAGCTTCGAGGGGGGGCGCAATGAAAAACTGTTTTTT. The encoded protein is CANSFEGGRNEKLFF.

V and J are TRBV4-3 and TRBJ2-7; 9 nucleotides line up with TRBD2. The CDR3 is 14 residues long. V gave up 4 bases and J gave up 4 bases; unmatched junction bases: 5. Germline CDR1 and CDR2: LGHNA and YSLEER. This CDR3 reads CASSLLAGIYEQYF. The CDR3 DNA reads as TGCGCCAGCAGCCTCCTAGCGGGAATTTACGAGCAGTACTTC.

This chain's CDR3 is CASSPGSEAFF. The CDR3 region has the DNA TGTGCCAGCTCACCAGGATCGGAAGCTTTCTTT. The genes are TRBV18 and TRBJ1-1; D not resolved. This CDR3 region has 11 residues. The germline gives CDR1 KGHSH, CDR2 LQKENI. V gave up 2 bases and J gave up 8 bases, with 6 bases separating them. The full variable domain, completed using reference TRBV18 and TRBJ1-1, is NAGVMQNPRHLVRRRGQEARLRCSPMKGHSHVYWYRQLPEEGLKFMVYLQKENIIDESGMPKERFSAEFPKEGPSILRIQQVVRGDSAAYFCASSPGSEAFFGQGTRLTVV.

The chain couples TRBV18 to TRBJ1-4, with 8 bases fitting TRBD1. Looked up from germline, CDR1 is KGHSH and CDR2 is LQKENI. This CDR3 is 15 amino acids long. Unmatched junction bases numbered 9, after V lost 6 bases and J lost 6 bases. CDR3 sequence (DNA): TGTGCCAGCTCTCAAGGACAGGGAATCTATGAAAAACTGTTTTTT. Translated: CASSQGQGIYEKLFF.

The genes are TRBV18 and TRBJ2-3; D is uncertain. CDR3 length: 14 amino acids. V was shortened by 0 bases and J by 3 bases, with 7 bases between the two germline ends. Germline V gene sequence: CDR1 KGHSH, CDR2 LQKENI. This CDR3 reads CASSPPVTTDTQYF. Here the CDR3 DNA reads TGTGCCAGCTCACCACCCGTCACTACAGATACGCAGTATTTT.

The rearrangement joins TRBV18 to TRBJ2-7; 8 nucleotides line up with TRBD2. Trimming cost V 8 bases and J 3 bases; bases outside gene matches: 15. Germline V CDR1 and CDR2: KGHSH, LQKENI. The CDR3 is 16 amino acids. The CDR3 spells CASRGRTVGDYYEQYF. The CDR3 DNA reads as TGTGCCAGCCGCGGGAGGACGGTAGGCGATTACTACGAGCAGTACTTC.

The rearrangement uses TRBV6-6 and TRBJ1-3; the D gene is possibly TRBD1 (6 bases). This CDR3 is built from 14 residues. V lost 7 bases and J lost 1, with 11 bases in between. Germline values: CDR1 MNHNY, CDR2 SVGAGI (reference sequence). The CDR3 here is CASKQGGSGNTIYF. In DNA form, the CDR3 reads TGTGCCAGCAAACAAGGGGGTTCTGGAAACACCATATATTTT.

The genes are TRBV28 and TRBJ2-7; 13 bases are shared with TRBD2. The germline gives CDR1 MDHEN, CDR2 SYDVKM. Trimming cost V 3 bases and J 5 bases; bases outside gene matches: 13. The length of the CDR3 is 18 residues. The CDR3 coding sequence is TGTGCCAGCAGTTTGACCAGAACTGGACTAGCGGGGGCCCACGAGCAGTACTTC. This sequence encodes CASSLTRTGLAGAHEQYF.

This clone was found once. V and J are TRBV29-1 and TRBJ2-5; no definite D call. Germline CDR1 SQVTM, CDR2 ANQGSEA. V lost 3 bases and J lost 5, with 1 base in between. This CDR3 is 9 amino acids long. The CDR3 region is CSVEETQYF. CDR3 nucleotides: TGCAGCGTTGAGGAGACCCAGTACTTC.

V gene TRBV12-3 or TRBV12-4 combines with J gene TRBJ1-5; D is uncertain. The CDR3 contains 12 residues. V lost 4 bases to trimming and J lost 7 bases, with 8 bases between them. The CDR3 sequence: CASSSFGQPQHF. As DNA, the CDR3 is TGTGCCAGCAGTTCTTTCGGCCAGCCCCAGCATTTT.

This clone counts as large. The chain joins TRBV15 to TRBJ2-7; 8 nucleotides line up with TRBD1. V gave up 3 bases and J gave up 2 bases; unmatched junction bases: 3. The CDR3 sequence is 14 residues long. CDR1 and CDR2 (germline): LNHNV, YYDKDF (reference sequence). The CDR3 is CATSSRQGTYEQYF. The CDR3 DNA is TGTGCCACCAGCAGCCGACAGGGGACCTACGAGCAGTACTTC. Complete variable domain (other parts from reference TRBV15 and TRBJ2-7): DAMVIQNPRYQVTQFGKPVTLSCSQTLNHNVMYWYQQKSSQAPKLLFHYYDKDFNNEADTPDNFQSRRPNTSFCFLDIRSPGLGDTAMYLCATSSRQGTYEQYFGPGTRLTVT.

J is TRBJ2-2 and V is TRBV28, with D possibly being TRBD2 (6 bases). Germline CDR1 reads MDHEN; CDR2 reads SYDVKM. This CDR3 contains 16 residues. With 6 bases removed from V and 0 bases from J, the gap between germline ends came to 14 bases. The CDR3 coding sequence is TGTGCCAGCAGCTCTGCCCGGGGGACGAACACCGGGGAGCTGTTTTTT. It yields the protein CASSSARGTNTGELFF.

V and J are TRBV5-1 and TRBJ1-1; D is perhaps TRBD1 (5 bases). CDR3 length equals 15 residues. Germline values: CDR1 SGHRS, CDR2 YFSETQ. Trimming pared 3 bases from V and 0 bases from J, leaving 12 bases between. The CDR3 DNA follows: TGCGCCAGCAGCTACCAAGGGGACTTGAACACTGAAGCTTTCTTT. Protein: CASSYQGDLNTEAFF.

This chain joins TRBV5-5 and TRBJ1-5; D gene ambiguous. The CDR3 consists of 14 residues. Germline CDR1 is SGHKS and CDR2 is YYEKEE (reference sequence). V dropped 0 bases and J dropped 0 bases, with 4 bases sitting between them. The CDR3 protein is CASSLAVSNQPQHF. The CDR3 region has the DNA TGTGCCAGCAGCTTGGCGGTTAGCAATCAGCCCCAGCATTTT.